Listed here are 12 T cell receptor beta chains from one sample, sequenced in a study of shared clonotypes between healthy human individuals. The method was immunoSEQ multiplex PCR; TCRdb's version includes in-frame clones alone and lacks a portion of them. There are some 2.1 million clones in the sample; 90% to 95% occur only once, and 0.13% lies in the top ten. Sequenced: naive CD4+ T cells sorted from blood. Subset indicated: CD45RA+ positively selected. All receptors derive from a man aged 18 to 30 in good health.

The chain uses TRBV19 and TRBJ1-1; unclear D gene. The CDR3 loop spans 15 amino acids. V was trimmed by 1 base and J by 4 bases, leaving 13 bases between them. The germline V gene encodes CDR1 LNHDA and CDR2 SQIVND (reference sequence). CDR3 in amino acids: CASSIGITISTEAFF. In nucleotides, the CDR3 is TGTGCCAGTAGTATAGGCATAACGATTAGCACTGAAGCTTTCTTT.

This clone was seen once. CDR3 DNA sequence: TGTGCCAGCAGTTTCGGACAGTCGAACACTGAAGCTTTCTTT. Its translation: CASSFGQSNTEAFF. The rearrangement uses TRBV7-9 and TRBJ1-1; a possible D gene is TRBD1 (6 bases). In germline, CDR1 is SEHNR, CDR2 FQNEAQ (reference sequence). Trimming removed 6 bases from V and 1 base from J, with 12 bases in between. The CDR3 has 14 amino acids.

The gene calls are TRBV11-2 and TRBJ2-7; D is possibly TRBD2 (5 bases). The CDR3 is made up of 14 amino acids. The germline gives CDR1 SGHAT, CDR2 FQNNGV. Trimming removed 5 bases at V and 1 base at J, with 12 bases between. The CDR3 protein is CASSRAGESYEQYF. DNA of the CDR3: TGTGCCAGCAGCCGGGCGGGTGAATCCTACGAGCAGTACTTC.

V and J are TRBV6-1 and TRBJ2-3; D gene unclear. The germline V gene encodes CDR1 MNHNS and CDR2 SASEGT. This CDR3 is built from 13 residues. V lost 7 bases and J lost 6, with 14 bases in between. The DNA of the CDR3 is TGTGCCAGCACGGACCGAAACGTCGATACGCAGTATTTT. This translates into CASTDRNVDTQYF.

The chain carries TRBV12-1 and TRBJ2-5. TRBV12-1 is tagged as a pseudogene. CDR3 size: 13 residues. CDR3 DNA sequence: TGTGCCAGCAGCTTTGCCGACCCCTGGACCCAGTACTTC. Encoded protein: CASSFADPWTQYF.

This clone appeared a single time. The CDR3 loop is CASSFRQGHDEQFF. DNA of the CDR3: TGCGCCAGCAGCTTCCGACAGGGGCACGATGAGCAGTTCTTC. The V call is TRBV5-1, the J call TRBJ2-1; TRBD1 matches at 8 bases. J was trimmed by 8 bases and V by 2 bases; bases with no gene match: 6. Germline V gene data show CDR1 as SGHRS and CDR2 as YFSETQ. There are 14 residues in the CDR3.

CDR3 sequence (DNA): TGTGCCAGCAGCTGGAAGGGGTACGATCAGCCCCAGCATTTT. Encoded protein: CASSWKGYDQPQHF. The chain carries TRBV7-2 and TRBJ1-5, with D possibly matching TRBD1 (5 bases). V lost 4 bases and J lost 5, with 12 bases in between. The germline V gene has CDR1 SGHTA and CDR2 FQGNSA. The CDR3 contains 14 residues.

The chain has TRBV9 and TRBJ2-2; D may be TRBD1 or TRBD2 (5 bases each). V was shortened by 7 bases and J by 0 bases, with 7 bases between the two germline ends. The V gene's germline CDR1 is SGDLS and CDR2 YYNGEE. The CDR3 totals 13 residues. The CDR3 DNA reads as TGTGCCAGCGGGACCGCGAACACCGGGGAGCTGTTTTTT. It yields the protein CASGTANTGELFF.

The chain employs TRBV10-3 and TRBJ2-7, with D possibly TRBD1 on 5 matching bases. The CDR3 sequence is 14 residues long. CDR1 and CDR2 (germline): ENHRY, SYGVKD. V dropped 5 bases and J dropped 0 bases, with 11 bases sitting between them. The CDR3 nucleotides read TGTGCCATCAGTATAACAGGTGCCTCCTACGAGCAGTACTTC. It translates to CAISITGASYEQYF.

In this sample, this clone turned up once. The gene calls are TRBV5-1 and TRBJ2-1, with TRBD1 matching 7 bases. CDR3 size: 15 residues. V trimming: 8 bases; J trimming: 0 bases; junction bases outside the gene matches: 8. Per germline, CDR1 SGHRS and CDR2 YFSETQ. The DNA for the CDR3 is TGCGCCAGTCGCACTTGGGACAGCTCCTACAATGAGCAGTTCTTC. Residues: CASRTWDSSYNEQFF.

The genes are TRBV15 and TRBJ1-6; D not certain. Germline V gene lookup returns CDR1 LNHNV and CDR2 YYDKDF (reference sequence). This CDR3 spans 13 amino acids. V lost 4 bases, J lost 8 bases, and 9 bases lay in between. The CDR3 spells CATSTLRDSPLHF. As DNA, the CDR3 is TGTGCCACCAGCACCTTACGGGATTCACCCCTCCACTTT.

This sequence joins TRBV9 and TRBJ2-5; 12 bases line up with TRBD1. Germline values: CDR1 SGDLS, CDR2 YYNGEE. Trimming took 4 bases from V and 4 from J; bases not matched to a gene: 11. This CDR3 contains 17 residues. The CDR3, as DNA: TGTGCCAGCAGCCCCCGGGTGGGACAGGGGGCGAGAGAGACCCAGTACTTC. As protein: CASSPRVGQGARETQYF. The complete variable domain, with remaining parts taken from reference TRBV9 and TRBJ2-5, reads DSGVTQTPKHLITATGQRVTLRCSPRSGDLSVYWYQQSLDQGLQFLIQYYNGEERAKGNILERFSAQQFPDLHSELNLSSLELGDSALYFCASSPRVGQGARETQYFGPGTRLLVL.